Below are 12 T cell receptor beta chains sequenced from a single sample in a study of Ad26.COV2.S vaccination and SARS-CoV-2 variants (dated by TCRdb to the early 2020s). Library method: the immunoSEQ multiplex PCR assay. This is the immuneACCESS table as TCRdb keeps it, with only in-frame sequences that have V and J called. A part of the clones is gone; compared with another copy, unresolved V genes explain less than half, and the rest is unexplained. The sample profile shows around 450,000 clones; 89% of them were found once. The ten largest clones represent 1.5% to 2% of the sample. The meaning of the sample's treatment or condition label: about 20 received Ad26.COV2.S at low or high dose, single or two shots; about 5 received placebo; per-sample allocation not given. Repertoires of vaccine and placebo recipients were sequenced from samples collected on day 63 after the first injection. The source material was peripheral blood, sampled in a trial of Ad26.COV2.S vaccine versus placebo. All receptors come from a person aged 18-65 years who received the Ad26.COV2.S COVID-19 vaccine or a placebo.

This clone occurred a few times. The chain carries TRBV6-5 and TRBJ1-5; 9 bases are a match to TRBD1. With 4 bases clipped from V and 4 bases from J, the junction kept 5 bases outside the gene matches. Per the germline V gene, CDR1 is MNHEY and CDR2 is SVGAGI. The CDR3 has 15 residues. CDR3 sequence reads: CASSFGQGNNQPQHF. DNA for the CDR3: TGTGCCAGCAGTTTTGGACAGGGGAATAATCAGCCCCAGCATTTT.

This chain joins TRBV2 and TRBJ1-1; perhaps TRBD1 as D (6 bases). Trimming pared 2 bases from V and 0 bases from J, leaving 13 bases between. The CDR3 extends over 16 amino acids. CDR1 and CDR2 from the germline V gene are SNHLY and FYNNEI. CDR3 protein: CASSENRGTLNTEAFF. DNA for the CDR3: TGTGCCAGCAGTGAAAATAGGGGGACATTGAACACTGAAGCTTTCTTT.

This chain links TRBV6-5 with TRBJ1-3; D gene unclear. Between the trimmed V and J ends, which lost 4 bases and 0 bases, there was a span of 10 bases. The CDR3 is 15 residues long. The germline gives CDR1 MNHEY, CDR2 SVGAGI. CDR3 DNA sequence: TGTGCCAGCAGTTTCGGACGGTACTCTGGAAACACCATATATTTT. Residues: CASSFGRYSGNTIYF.

The genes are TRBV5-1 and TRBJ2-5; TRBD2 agrees at 12 bases. This CDR3 spans 15 amino acids. With V trimmed by 4 bases and J by 5 bases, 6 bases remained unmatched. Germline CDR1 reads SGHRS; CDR2 reads YFSETQ. This CDR3 is CASSPGLAGGETQYF. CDR3 nucleotide sequence: TGCGCCAGCAGCCCGGGACTAGCGGGCGGGGAGACCCAGTACTTC.

The rearrangement joins TRBV30 to TRBJ1-4; tentatively, D is TRBD1 (6 bases). From germline, CDR1 is GTSNPN and CDR2 SVGIG (reference sequence). This CDR3 is built from 14 residues. V lost 0 bases and J lost 7, with 12 bases in between. Here the CDR3 DNA reads TGTGCCTGGAGTGTTTCTGGAGGGGGTGAAAAACTGTTTTTT. This codes for CAWSVSGGGEKLFF.

The V gene is TRBV24-1, the J gene TRBJ2-3; 10 bases agree with TRBD2. V was pared by 2 bases and J by 8 bases, with 9 bases of the junction left unmatched. The CDR3 loop spans 16 amino acids. Germline V CDR1 and CDR2: KGHDR, SFDVKD. The CDR3 protein is CATSDSASGRIVTQYF. The CDR3 nucleotides are TGTGCCACCAGTGATTCCGCTAGCGGGAGAATTGTTACGCAGTATTTT.

CDR3 residues: CASSLDTGLAGAYEQYF. CDR3 in DNA: TGTGCCAGCAGCTTAGACACGGGACTAGCGGGGGCCTACGAGCAGTACTTC. This chain uses TRBV7-9 with TRBJ2-7; TRBD2 agrees at 14 bases. J lost 2 bases, V lost 1 base, and 4 bases had no gene match. Per germline, CDR1 SEHNR and CDR2 FQNEAQ (reference sequence). CDR3 size: 17 residues.

The J gene is TRBJ1-1, the V gene TRBV9; 9 nucleotides align to TRBD1. CDR1 SGDLS and CDR2 YYNGEE come from the germline V gene. V trimming: 2 bases; J trimming: 5 bases; junction bases outside the gene matches: 4. The CDR3 length is 14 residues. The CDR3 DNA sequence: TGTGCCAGCAGCGTTGGGACAGGGCGGACTGAAGCTTTCTTT. It encodes CASSVGTGRTEAFF.

The V call is TRBV30, the J call TRBJ2-1, with no clear D. The germline gives CDR1 GTSNPN, CDR2 SVGIG (reference sequence). This CDR3 is 16 amino acids long. Trimming left V 7 bases short and J 0 bases short, with 19 bases between. DNA for the CDR3: TGTGCCTCCTTCCACCCGGCCGCGAGCTCCTACAATGAGCAGTTCTTC. Its protein is CASFHPAASSYNEQFF.

CDR3 DNA sequence: TGTGCCAGCAGCGCGTTTACAGGGGTGAGGGCAGATACGCAGTATTTT. Its translation: CASSAFTGVRADTQYF. J is TRBJ2-3 and V is TRBV9; 7 bases fit TRBD1. V trimming: 3 bases; J trimming: 4 bases; junction bases outside the gene matches: 11. CDR1 is SGDLS, CDR2 YYNGEE, per germline. The CDR3 length is 16 residues.

The chain links TRBV4-1 to TRBJ1-4; D remains unclear. CDR3 size: 14 residues. CDR1 is MGHRA, CDR2 YSYEKL, per germline. V was shortened by 4 bases and J by 5 bases, with 11 bases between the two germline ends. The CDR3 loop reads CASSPPGLNEKLFF. CDR3 coding DNA: TGCGCCAGCAGCCCCCCAGGACTGAATGAAAAACTGTTTTTT.

The chain uses TRBV7-6 and TRBJ2-1, with D hard to call. This CDR3 is built from 15 residues. The germline V and J ends were trimmed by 1 base and 2 bases, with 9 bases remaining between them. Germline CDR1 reads SGHVS; CDR2 reads FNYEAQ. CDR3 amino acids: CASSLVLGPYNEQFF. The CDR3 region has the DNA TGTGCCAGCAGCTTAGTATTGGGCCCCTACAATGAGCAGTTCTTC.